This passage covers 5 T cell receptor beta chains from one sample sequenced in a study of low-dose radiotherapy and immunotherapy resistance in tumors. Time point reported: before trial treatment. Primers used for first-strand cDNA, a TRAV- and TRBV-specific set, covered both alpha and beta chains. Using a constant-region primer together with a V-primer adapter, TCRs were subjected to approximately 20 PCR cycles of amplification. TCRdb ran MiXCR on the reads and lists one entry per CDR3 protein. The sample lists tens of thousands of distinct CDR3 sequences, less than 25% seen once, with about 6% in the top ten. The specimen was PBMCs, collected before treatment. Every receptor here comes from a male donor with prostate cancer.

The V gene is TRBV7-9, the J gene TRBJ1-1; 7 positions agree with TRBD1. Germline lookup yields CDR1 SEHNR and CDR2 FQNEAQ (reference sequence). J was trimmed by 2 bases and V by 6 bases; bases with no gene match: 9. This CDR3 has 15 amino acids. The CDR3 here is CASSRQGIINTEAFF. The CDR3 region has the DNA TGTGCCAGCAGTAGACAGGGCATAATTAACACTGAAGCTTTCTTT.

This clonotype was seen at least ten times. The rearrangement links TRBV23-1 to TRBJ2-2; tentatively, D is TRBD1 (6 bases). TRBV23-1 is known as an ORF, though its function is uncertain. CDR3 length: 15 amino acids. Trimming stripped 8 bases from V and 8 bases from J, with 21 bases between. CDR3 in amino acids: CASSVPGQRRGELFF. CDR3 bases: TGCGCCAGCTCCGTCCCGGGACAAAGGAGAGGGGAGCTGTTTTTT.

This clonotype was found many times. J is TRBJ1-1 and V is TRBV29-1; D perhaps matches TRBD1 (5 bases). Trimming cost V 6 bases and J 0 bases, with 11 bases left between them. The CDR3 runs 13 residues. CDR1 is SQVTM, CDR2 ANQGSEA, per germline. CDR3 in amino acids: CSVGGGMNTEAFF. CDR3 DNA sequence: TGCAGCGTCGGGGGAGGGATGAACACTGAAGCTTTCTTT.

This clonotype was counted many times. This chain links TRBV12-5 with TRBJ2-4, with 8 positions matching TRBD1. The germline V gene has CDR1 LGHNT and CDR2 FRNRAP. This CDR3 is 16 amino acids long. V dropped 5 bases and J dropped 1; count of bases not matched to a gene: 7. In DNA form, the CDR3 reads TGTGCTAGTGGTCCTCAGGGGGCTAGGGCCAAAAACATTCAGTACTTC. This codes for CASGPQGARAKNIQYF.

CDR3 in DNA: TGCAGCGTTGAGGCGAGGGGGAGCGGCTACACCTTC. Protein: CSVEARGSGYTF. V usage is TRBV29-1 and J usage is TRBJ1-2; D is perhaps TRBD1 (6 bases). Germline assignment: CDR1 SQVTM and CDR2 ANQGSEA. Trimming shortened V by 3 bases and J by 8 bases, and 13 bases separated the two germline ends. This CDR3 contains 12 residues.